This T cell receptor beta chain was documented in a study of cytomegalovirus exposure and HLA in healthy donors. The PCR used 60 Vbeta and 13 Jbeta primers. TCRdb's table, derived via immunoSEQ multiplex PCR, lists solely in-frame clones and lacks some. Here the sample spans some 140,000 clones, about 77% being singletons. V shed 6 bases, J shed 0 bases, and the junction held 2 bases outside the gene matches. The length of the CDR3 is 14 residues. In germline, CDR1 is MNHNS, CDR2 SASEGT. Whole-study findings and limits: The records held CMV serostatus as the only immune exposure information.

On this clone: Its specificity is not known.

The donors were healthy bone marrow donors. The sample comprised PBMCs. The sequence came from a man aged 50-59 years in good health and CMV-seronegative. This chain connects TRBV6-1 to TRBJ1-5, with 7 bases identical to TRBD1. The CDR3 bases are TGTGCCAGCAGGACAGGGTTTAGCAATCAGCCCCAGCATTTT. Translating gives CASRTGFSNQPQHF.